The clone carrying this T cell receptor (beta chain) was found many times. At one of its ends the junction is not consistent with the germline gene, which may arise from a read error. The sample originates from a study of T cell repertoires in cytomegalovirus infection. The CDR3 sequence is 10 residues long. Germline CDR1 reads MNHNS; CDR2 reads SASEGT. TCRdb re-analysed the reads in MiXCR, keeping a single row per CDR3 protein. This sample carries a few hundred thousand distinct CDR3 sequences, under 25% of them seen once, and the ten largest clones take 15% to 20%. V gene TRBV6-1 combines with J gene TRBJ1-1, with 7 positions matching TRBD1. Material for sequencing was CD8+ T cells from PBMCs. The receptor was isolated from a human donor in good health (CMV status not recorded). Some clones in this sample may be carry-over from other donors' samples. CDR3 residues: CASNLGQAQF. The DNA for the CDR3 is TGTGCCAGTAACCTAGGACAGGCGCAATTT.